This entry describes one T cell receptor beta chain. This entry is derived from a study of blood T cell repertoires in COVID-19. Only in-frame clones appear in the TCRdb table, and some are missing; sequencing was by immunoSEQ multiplex PCR. This sample has more than 150,000 clones, with over 60% found just once. V was trimmed by 1 base and J by 4 bases, leaving 11 bases between them. The CDR3 runs 15 residues. Germline assignment: CDR1 LGHDT and CDR2 YNNKEL (reference sequence). The source material was peripheral blood. The chain is built from TRBV3-1 (or the pseudogene TRBV3-2) and TRBJ2-1, with D perhaps TRBD2 (5 bases). This TCR was sampled from a woman in her 70s with acute or convalescent COVID-19. DNA of the CDR3: TGTGCCAGCAGCCAAGTTACTAGGTTGTACAATGAGCAGTTCTTC. Translating gives CASSQVTRLYNEQFF.